This TCR beta chain emerged from a study of cytomegalovirus exposure and HLA in healthy donors. The CDR3 consists of 13 residues. Germline CDR1 is MNHEY and CDR2 is SMNVEV (reference sequence). Trimming removed 5 bases from V and 2 bases from J, with 7 bases in between. Data came from immunoSEQ multiplex PCR; TCRdb stores just in-frame clones and leaves some out. The table has fewer than 250,000 clones, over 70% seen once. The sample comprised PBMCs. This TCR was recovered from a woman aged 25 to 39 in good health and CMV-seropositive. The chain links TRBV27 to TRBJ2-1; weak D call: TRBD2 (5 bases). CDR3 in DNA: TGTGCCAGCAGTAGGAGGACCTACAATGAGCAGTTCTTC. This translates into CASSRRTYNEQFF.